These 5 T cell receptor beta chains were sequenced from one sample in a study of blood T cell repertoires in COVID-19. Generated by immunoSEQ multiplex PCR, the TCRdb table keeps only in-frame clones and is missing some. The sample records about 300,000 clones, nearly 90% being singletons. Source material: peripheral blood. Receptor source: a woman aged 30 to 39 with COVID-19, enrolled during active disease.

V is TRBV18 and J is TRBJ2-5; D is perhaps TRBD1 (5 bases). Trimming stripped 4 bases from V and 2 bases from J, with 8 bases between. The V gene's germline CDR1 is KGHSH and CDR2 LQKENI. This CDR3 has 13 amino acids. CDR3 sequence reads: CASSLGQQETQYF. The CDR3 nucleotides are TGTGCCAGCTCACTGGGGCAACAAGAGACCCAGTACTTC.

This chain joins TRBV5-1 and TRBJ2-1; 9 bases match TRBD2. The CDR3 loop spans 15 amino acids. CDR1 SGHRS and CDR2 YFSETQ come from the germline V gene. Trimming took 1 base from V and 7 from J; bases not matched to a gene: 6. In nucleotides, the CDR3 is TGCGCCAGCAGCTTGAACCTAGCGGGGTCTAATGAGCAGTTCTTC. Encoded protein: CASSLNLAGSNEQFF.

The chain joins TRBV5-1 to TRBJ2-2; possibly TRBD2 for D (5 bases). V lost 0 bases and J lost 1, with 7 bases in between. The length of the CDR3 is 15 residues. From germline, CDR1 is SGHRS and CDR2 YFSETQ. CDR3 in DNA: TGCGCCAGCAGCTTGGCTAGCCTGAACACCGGGGAGCTGTTTTTT. Residues: CASSLASLNTGELFF.

The rearrangement joins TRBV7-2 to TRBJ1-6, with a weak D call TRBD1 (6 bases). CDR3 length equals 14 residues. Between the trimmed V and J ends, which lost 1 base and 9 bases, there was a span of 10 bases. Germline V gene lookup returns CDR1 SGHTA and CDR2 FQGNSA. CDR3 region: CASSLDRDGSPLHF. CDR3 nucleotide sequence: TGTGCCAGCAGCTTAGACAGGGATGGTTCACCCCTCCACTTT.

The V call is TRBV6-5, the J call TRBJ1-1, with D perhaps TRBD1 (5 bases). Trimming pared 6 bases from V and 3 bases from J, leaving 14 bases between. Germline CDR1 reads MNHEY; CDR2 reads SVGAGI. The CDR3 runs to 14 residues. Here the CDR3 reads CASSLDGGDTEAFF. For the CDR3, the DNA is TGTGCCAGCAGCCTAGACGGGGGGGACACTGAAGCTTTCTTT.